This record concerns one T cell receptor beta chain sequence. A much more abundant neighbour one base away suggests this may be a read error. The data were taken from a study of T cells in Graves' hyperthyroidism and ophthalmopathy. Regions amplified from RNA transcripts were the TCR beta CDR3 regions. The study used the HTBI primer set for a first-round RT-PCR of the TCR CDR3. One entry per CDR3 protein, called by TCRdb with MiXCR from the multiplex PCR reads. The repertoire has 610,000 or so distinct CDR3 sequences, around 46% of them found once; the top ten carry around 8%. In germline, CDR1 is MGHRA, CDR2 YSYEKL. CDR3 length: 16 residues. The diagnostic basis comprised clinical symptoms, serum thyroxine and TRAb, thyroid ultrasound and orbital computed tomography.

The origin of this receptor is a woman aged 18-30 years with Graves' hyperthyroidism. The J gene is TRBJ1-1, the V gene TRBV4-1; weak D call: TRBD1 (6 bases). The sample taken for sequencing was peripheral blood or thyroid tissue (not recorded which). CDR3 in amino acids: CVSSPDRAFMNTEAFF. The CDR3, as DNA: TGCGTCAGCAGCCCGGACAGAGCGTTTATGAACACTGAAGCTTTCTTT.